The rows below give T cell receptor beta chains drawn from one sample of a study of CD8+CD57+ T cells in acquired aplastic anemia. TCRdb reanalysed the reads using MiXCR and keeps one entry per CDR3 protein. The table includes 200,000 or so distinct CDR3 sequences, about 64% detected once. Sequenced sample: sorted CD4+, CD8+, or CD8+CD57+ T cells (not recorded which) from PBMCs. Receptor source: a human donor with severe aplastic anemia or a healthy control (not recorded which). CDR3s include the opening cysteine and the closing phenylalanine or tryptophan. A D gene is named only where the DNA matches it firmly. The listing skips clone size in some rows; elsewhere it reads once, few, many or a size class.

d_gene: TRBD1; v_gene: TRBV11-2; abundance: .; j_gene: TRBJ2-3; CDR3nt: TGTGCCAGCAGCTCCGACAGGGTGTCAGATACGCAGTATTTT; CDR3aa: CASSSDRVSDTQYF
d_gene: .; v_gene: TRBV7-9; abundance: many; j_gene: TRBJ2-5; CDR3nt: TGTGCCAGCACCTTAAGCGGCTTGGAGACCCAGTACTTC; CDR3aa: CASTLSGLETQYF
d_gene: .; v_gene: TRBV24-1; abundance: .; j_gene: TRBJ2-1; CDR3nt: TGTGCCACCAGTGGTTTGGTTGTCGGTGAGCAGTTCTTC; CDR3aa: CATSGLVVGEQFF
d_gene: TRBD1; v_gene: TRBV2; abundance: .; j_gene: TRBJ2-5; CDR3nt: TGTGCCATCAGTGAGCCCAGGGACAGGGGCATAGAGACCCTGTACTTC; CDR3aa: CAISEPRDRGIETLYF
d_gene: TRBD2; v_gene: TRBV20-1; abundance: .; j_gene: TRBJ2-2; CDR3nt: TGCAGTGCTGCTAGCGGGAGGGCTGACACCGGGGAGCTGTTTTTT; CDR3aa: CSAASGRADTGELFF
d_gene: .; v_gene: TRBV2; abundance: .; j_gene: TRBJ2-1; CDR3nt: TGTGCCAGCAGTAACAGACTGCCCTACAATGAGCAGTTCTTC; CDR3aa: CASSNRLPYNEQFF
d_gene: TRBD2; v_gene: TRBV7-9; abundance: .; j_gene: TRBJ2-7; CDR3nt: TGTGCCAGCAGCGTATCGAAAGCGGGAGGGGACGAGCAGTACTTC; CDR3aa: CASSVSKAGGDEQYF
d_gene: TRBD1; v_gene: TRBV5-4; abundance: .; j_gene: TRBJ2-7; CDR3nt: TGTGCCAGCAGCGTGGGACAGGGAGTCGTTGAGCAGTACTTC; CDR3aa: CASSVGQGVVEQYF
d_gene: .; v_gene: TRBV7-6; abundance: .; j_gene: TRBJ2-1; CDR3nt: TGTGCCAGCAGCCCCCCCCCAGAGATCAATGAGCAGTTCTTC; CDR3aa: CASSPPPEINEQFF
d_gene: .; v_gene: TRBV7-8; abundance: many; j_gene: TRBJ2-1; CDR3nt: TGTGCCAGCAGCGTCCCAACTCAGGGGAGGGGTACACCCTACAATGAGCAGTTCTTC; CDR3aa: CASSVPTQGRGTPYNEQFF